Listed below are T cell receptor beta chains from one sample, sequenced in a study of OX40 agonist ivuxolimab in advanced cancers. The data were produced by immunoSEQ multiplex PCR, yet TCRdb's version contains in-frame clones alone and is incomplete. This table has roughly 56,000 clones, around 82% appearing once. Sequences were derived from CD4+ or CD8+ T cells sorted from blood, sampled in a trial of the OX40 agonist ivuxolimab. These receptors were collected from an adult with an advanced solid tumor such as melanoma, head and neck, liver or kidney cancer. Both conserved end residues are part of each CDR3. The D gene is left open where the match is weak. Size values are once, few and many counts, or a class for expanded clones, and some rows have none.

D | J | size | V | DNA | CDR3
NA | TRBJ1-5 | few | TRBV2 | TGTGCCAGCAGCCGACAGGCTAGCAATCAGCCCCAGCATTTT | CASSRQASNQPQHF
TRBD1 | TRBJ2-4 | NA | TRBV5-6 | TGTGCCAGCAGCTTGACCGGGACAGGGAAAAACATTCAGTACTTC | CASSLTGTGKNIQYF
NA | TRBJ1-1 | NA | TRBV10-1 | TGCGCCAGCAGTCTCCGGGGCACCCGCACTGAAGCTTTCTTT | CASSLRGTRTEAFF
TRBD2 | TRBJ2-3 | NA | TRBV11-3 | TGTGCCAGCAGCCCGGGACTAGCAGAACGCACAGATACGCAGTATTTT | CASSPGLAERTDTQYF
NA | TRBJ2-1 | NA | TRBV11-2 | TGTGCCAGCAGCTTATTCGGGGGGCGGGACAATGAGCAGTTCTTC | CASSLFGGRDNEQFF
NA | TRBJ2-3 | NA | TRBV15 | TGTGCCACCAGCACCCTAGGCGGCACAGATACGCAGTATTTT | CATSTLGGTDTQYF
NA | TRBJ1-4 | NA | TRBV7-9 | TGTGCCAGCAGCTTACGGCAGGGCAATGAAAAACTGTTTTTT | CASSLRQGNEKLFF
NA | TRBJ2-1 | NA | TRBV7-9 | TGTGCCAGCAGCTTAGCAAATACCTGGCAGTTCTTC | CASSLANTWQFF
NA | TRBJ1-4 | NA | TRBV5-1 | TGCGCCAGCAGCCTGTCCCGGGACACGGCAACTAATGAAAAACTGTTTTTT | CASSLSRDTATNEKLFF
NA | TRBJ2-7 | few | TRBV10-3 | TGTGCCATCAGTGAGGACATCCTCCTGTACTTC | CAISEDILLYF
NA | TRBJ1-1 | few | TRBV5-5 | TGTGCCAGCAGCTTGGATAACGGCAGGGAACGGCGGGCTTTCTTT | CASSLDNGRERRAFF
TRBD2 | TRBJ2-7 | NA | TRBV13 | TGTGCCAGCAGCTACCCGACTAGCGGAGCCTACGAGCAGTACTTC | CASSYPTSGAYEQYF
NA | TRBJ2-7 | few | TRBV7-9 | TGTGCCAGCAGCCTCGGGGAAAAGAGCTCCTACGAGCAGTACTTC | CASSLGEKSSYEQYF
NA | TRBJ2-3 | NA | TRBV4-3 | TGCGCCAGCAGCCAGTATTTGGTAGCAGATACGCAGTATTTT | CASSQYLVADTQYF
NA | TRBJ2-7 | NA | TRBV20-1 | TGCAGTGCTAGAATAGCGCATGGGCAGTACTTC | CSARIAHGQYF
NA | TRBJ1-1 | NA | TRBV6-6 | TGTGCCAGCAGTTACGCAGGGGCAGGAGACACTGAAGCTTTCTTT | CASSYAGAGDTEAFF
NA | TRBJ1-1 | NA | TRBV18 | TGTGCCAGCTCACCCCGAGTAGTGAACACTGAAGCTTTCTTT | CASSPRVVNTEAFF
TRBD2 | TRBJ2-3 | NA | TRBV11-2 | TGTGCCAGCAGCTCTACGGGACTAGCAATAGATACGCAGTATTTT | CASSSTGLAIDTQYF
TRBD2 | TRBJ2-2 | once | TRBV19 | TGTGCCAGTAGTGCAGCGGGGGCTGCGAACACCGGGGAGCTGTTTTTT | CASSAAGAANTGELFF
TRBD1 | TRBJ2-2 | NA | TRBV5-1 | TGCGCCAGCAGACCCGGACAGGGTTGGGACACCGGGGAGCTGTTTTTT | CASRPGQGWDTGELFF
NA | TRBJ1-6 | NA | TRBV4-2 | TGTGCCAGCAGTCGACAGCTCTATAATTCACCCCTCCACTTT | CASSRQLYNSPLHF
NA | TRBJ1-6 | once | TRBV7-9 | TGTGCCAGCAGGGGCGGGGGGCAGGATTCACCCCTCCACTTT | CASRGGGQDSPLHF
NA | TRBJ1-1 | few | TRBV20-1 | TGCAGTGCGAACACGAACACTGAAGCTTTCTTT | CSANTNTEAFF